This T cell receptor beta chain was found in a study of Ad26.COV2.S vaccination and SARS-CoV-2 variants. Across the whole study: Donor got 5x10^10 or 1x10^11 viral particles of Ad26.COV2.S. Study results and limitations: Individuals receiving vaccine had higher spike-specific TCR breadth than placebo recipients did. People who got the vaccine or the placebo had similar non-spike TCR breadth.

Treatment reported: some 20 received Ad26.COV2.S at low or high dose, single or two shots; five or six received placebo; per-sample allocation not given. After the first vaccine or placebo injection, samples were drawn on day 63. Recruitment in Boston yielded a donor of adult age, 18-55 years. The method was immunoSEQ multiplex PCR; TCRdb's version includes in-frame clones alone and lacks a portion of them. The sample lists roughly 500,000 clones; roughly 85% were seen once. Trimming took off 4 bases at V and 3 bases at J, with 10 bases between the two ends. Per the germline V gene, CDR1 is MDHEN and CDR2 is SYDVKM. The CDR3 sequence is 13 residues long. Concerning this clone itself: What it binds is not known.

This specimen consisted of peripheral blood, obtained in a trial of Ad26.COV2.S vaccine versus placebo. The rearrangement links TRBV28 to TRBJ2-7; possibly TRBD1 or TRBD2 for D (5 bases each). This receptor was obtained from a person aged 18-60 years who received the Ad26.COV2.S COVID-19 vaccine or a placebo. The CDR3 nucleotides read TGTGCCAGCAGTTGGGGGTTACTCTACGAGCAGTACTTC. It specifies CASSWGLLYEQYF.